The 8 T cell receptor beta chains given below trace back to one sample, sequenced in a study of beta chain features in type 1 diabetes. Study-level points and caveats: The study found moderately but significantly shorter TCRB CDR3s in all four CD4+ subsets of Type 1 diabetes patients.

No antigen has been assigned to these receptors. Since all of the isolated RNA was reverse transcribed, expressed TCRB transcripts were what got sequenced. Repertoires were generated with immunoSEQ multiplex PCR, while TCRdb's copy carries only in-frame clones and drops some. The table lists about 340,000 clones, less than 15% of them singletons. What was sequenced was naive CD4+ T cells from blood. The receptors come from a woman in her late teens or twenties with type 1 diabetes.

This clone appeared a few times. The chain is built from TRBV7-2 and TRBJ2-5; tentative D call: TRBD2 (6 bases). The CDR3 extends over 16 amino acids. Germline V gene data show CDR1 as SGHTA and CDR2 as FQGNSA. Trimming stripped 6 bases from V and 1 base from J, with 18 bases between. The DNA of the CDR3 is TGTGCCAGCAGAAAAGACCCGGGACTTTCCCAAGAGACCCAGTACTTC. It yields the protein CASRKDPGLSQETQYF. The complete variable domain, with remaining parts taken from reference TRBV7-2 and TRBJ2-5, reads GAGVSQSPSNKVTEKGKDVELRCDPISGHTALYWYRQSLGQGLEFLIYFQGNSAPDKSGLPSDRFSAERTGGSVSTLTIQRTQQEDSAVYLCASRKDPGLSQETQYFGPGTRLLVL.

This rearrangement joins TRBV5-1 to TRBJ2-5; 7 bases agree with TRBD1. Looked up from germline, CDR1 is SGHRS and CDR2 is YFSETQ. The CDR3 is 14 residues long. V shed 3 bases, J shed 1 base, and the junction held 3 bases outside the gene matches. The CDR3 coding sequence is TGCGCCAGCAGCTACCGGACAGGCCAAGAGACCCAGTACTTC. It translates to CASSYRTGQETQYF.

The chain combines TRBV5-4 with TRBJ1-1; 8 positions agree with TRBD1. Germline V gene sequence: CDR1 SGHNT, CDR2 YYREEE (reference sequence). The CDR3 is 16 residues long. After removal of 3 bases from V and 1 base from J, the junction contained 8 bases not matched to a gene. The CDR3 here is CASSSRPGTGNTEAFF. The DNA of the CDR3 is TGTGCCAGCAGCTCCCGTCCCGGGACAGGGAACACTGAAGCTTTCTTT.

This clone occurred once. The CDR3 is CASSLGTALNTQYF. The CDR3 coding sequence is TGTGCCAGCAGTCTCGGGACAGCTCTAAATACGCAGTATTTT. This sequence joins TRBV28 and TRBJ2-3; TRBD1 matches 7 bases. CDR3 length: 14 residues. Per germline, CDR1 MDHEN and CDR2 SYDVKM. V lost 5 bases and J lost 7; bases outside the gene matches: 9.

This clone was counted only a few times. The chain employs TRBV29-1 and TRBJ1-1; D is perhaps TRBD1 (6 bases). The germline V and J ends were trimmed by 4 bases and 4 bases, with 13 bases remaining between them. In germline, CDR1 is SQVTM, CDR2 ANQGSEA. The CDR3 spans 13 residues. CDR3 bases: TGCAGCGTTGGCCCCGGACAGTTCACTGAAGCTTTCTTT. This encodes CSVGPGQFTEAFF.

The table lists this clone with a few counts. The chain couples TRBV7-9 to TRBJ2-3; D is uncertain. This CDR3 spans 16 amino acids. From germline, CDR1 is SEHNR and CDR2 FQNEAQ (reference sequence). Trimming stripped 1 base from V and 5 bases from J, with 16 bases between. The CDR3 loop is CASSLVGPSLGDTQYF. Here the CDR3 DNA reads TGTGCCAGCAGCTTAGTGGGCCCAAGTCTCGGAGATACGCAGTATTTT.

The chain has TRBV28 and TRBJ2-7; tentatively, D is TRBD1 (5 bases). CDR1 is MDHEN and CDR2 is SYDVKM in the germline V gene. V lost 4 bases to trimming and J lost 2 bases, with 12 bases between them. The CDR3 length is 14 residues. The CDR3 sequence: CASSYTRAAYEQYF. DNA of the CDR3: TGTGCCAGCAGTTATACCAGGGCGGCCTACGAGCAGTACTTC.

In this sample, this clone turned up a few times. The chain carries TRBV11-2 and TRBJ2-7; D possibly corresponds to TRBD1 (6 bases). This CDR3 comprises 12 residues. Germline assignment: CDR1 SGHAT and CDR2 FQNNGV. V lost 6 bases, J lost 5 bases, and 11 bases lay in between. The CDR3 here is CASSSQGNEQYV. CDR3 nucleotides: TGTGCCAGCAGTTCCCAGGGGAACGAGCAGTACGTC.